The 3 T cell receptor beta chains presented below share a single source sample, sequenced in a study of post-analysis software for immune sequencing data. Whole-study findings and limits: Patients had higher frequencies than controls of about 5 TRBV segments, including TRBV5-6, TRBV5-1 and TRBV20-1.

These receptors have no known antigen. Unique molecular identifiers were built into the TCR beta cDNA libraries. TCRdb itself ran the PCR reads through MiXCR, one entry per CDR3 protein. The sample includes about 540,000 distinct CDR3 sequences, under 40% seen only once; the top ten take about 5.6%. What was sequenced was blood. All receptors come from a girl aged 2 to 17 with multiple sclerosis.

This clonotype came up many times. J is TRBJ1-2 and V is TRBV5-1, with a weak D call TRBD1 (5 bases). This CDR3 is built from 13 residues. V lost 4 bases and J 2 bases, leaving 9 bases between the germline ends. The germline gives CDR1 SGHRS, CDR2 YFSETQ. CDR3 sequence: CASSPDTNYGYTF. The CDR3 DNA sequence: TGCGCCAGCAGCCCGGACACCAACTATGGCTACACCTTC.

The genes are TRBV7-8 and TRBJ2-5; 9 bases match TRBD2. V trimming: 3 bases; J trimming: 1 base; junction bases outside the gene matches: 6. The CDR3 spans 16 residues. Per germline, CDR1 SGHVS and CDR2 FQNEAQ. CDR3 loop: CASSFPGLASQETQYF. In DNA form, the CDR3 reads TGTGCCAGCAGCTTTCCAGGACTAGCGTCCCAAGAGACCCAGTACTTC.

The chain recombines TRBV5-1 with TRBJ2-3, with TRBD2 matching over 12 bases. The CDR3 has 17 residues. Trimming took 0 bases from V and 2 from J; bases not matched to a gene: 4. CDR1 is SGHRS, CDR2 YFSETQ, per germline. CDR3 in DNA: TGCGCCAGCAGCTTGGCCCCTAGCGGGGGGGACACAGATACGCAGTATTTT. Translated, it gives CASSLAPSGGDTDTQYF.